The 18 T cell receptor beta chains below were found in one sample sequenced in a study of neurological immune-mediated disorders. Each CDR3 protein gets one entry after TCRdb re-called the 5' RACE reads with MiXCR. The sample shows some 77,000 distinct CDR3 sequences, roughly 9.5% of them seen only once. Sequenced sample: PBMCs. The receptors were gathered from a man aged 50 to 59 in good health.

This clonotype occurred many times. The V gene is TRBV3-1, the J gene TRBJ2-5, with 10 bases matching TRBD2. CDR3 size: 15 residues. Germline CDR1 and CDR2: LGHDT and YNNKEL (reference sequence). J gave up 4 bases and V 5 bases, and 7 bases lay outside the gene matches. The CDR3 region is CASSRPSGGGETQYF. CDR3 nucleotides: TGTGCCAGCAGCAGACCTAGCGGGGGAGGAGAGACCCAGTACTTC.

Ten or more counts support this clonotype. This sequence joins TRBV6-5 and TRBJ2-5, with D perhaps matching TRBD2 (6 bases). Trimming stripped 2 bases from V and 4 bases from J, with 11 bases between. The CDR3 length is 14 residues. CDR1 is MNHEY, CDR2 SVGAGI, per germline. Here the CDR3 DNA reads TGTGCCAGCAGTTACGTTCGCGGGACAGAGACCCAGTACTTC. This encodes CASSYVRGTETQYF.

This clonotype has ten or more counts. J is TRBJ1-5 and V is TRBV7-2, with D hard to call. CDR1 is SGHTA, CDR2 FQGNSA, per germline. Trimming removed 1 base at V and 9 bases at J, with 22 bases between. This CDR3 has 17 residues. The CDR3 nucleotides read TGTGCCAGCAGCTTAGTCCACAGAGGGCAGGATAGTGGGCCCCAGCATTTT. This encodes CASSLVHRGQDSGPQHF.

On this clonotype: A much larger clone lies one base from this, so it may be a read error. The gene calls are TRBV5-1 and TRBJ2-7; 13 nucleotides match TRBD2. Germline V CDR1 and CDR2: SGHRS, YFSETQ. Trimming removed 4 bases from V and 4 bases from J; junction bases left unmatched: 8. The CDR3 sequence is 16 residues long. The CDR3 loop is CASSIVGTSGIYEQYF. Here the CDR3 DNA reads TGCGCCAGCAGCATTGTCGGGACTAGCGGGATATACGAGCAGTACTTC.

On this clonotype itself: A much larger clone differs by one base, so this may be a read error. V and J are TRBV7-2 and TRBJ2-5, with D possibly matching TRBD2 (6 bases). Germline CDR1 SGHTA, CDR2 FQGNSA. The CDR3 runs 15 residues. V dropped 5 bases and J dropped 1 base, with 14 bases sitting between them. The CDR3, as DNA: TGTGCCAGCAGCACCGACGGGGGATTCCAAGAGACCCAGTACTTC. Residues: CASSTDGGFQETQYF.

This clonotype was counted at least ten times. The J gene is TRBJ2-3, the V gene TRBV7-2; D not certain. Trimming pared 5 bases from V and 1 base from J, leaving 10 bases between. CDR1 and CDR2 from the germline V gene are SGHTA and FQGNSA. The CDR3 runs 14 residues. The CDR3 DNA reads as TGTGCCAGCAGCCCGAACCAGGGCACAGATACGCAGTATTTT. It yields the protein CASSPNQGTDTQYF.

This clonotype came up many times. This chain links TRBV29-1 with TRBJ2-5; perhaps TRBD2 as D (5 bases). The CDR3 loop spans 11 amino acids. Germline assignment: CDR1 SQVTM and CDR2 ANQGSEA. V dropped 7 bases and J dropped 4 bases, with 10 bases sitting between them. In DNA form, the CDR3 reads TGCAGCGATGGACGGGGAGAGACCCAGTACTTC. This sequence encodes CSDGRGETQYF.

This clonotype was recorded many times. The rearrangement uses TRBV6-1 and TRBJ1-1; D ambiguous. The CDR3 extends over 15 amino acids. V lost 3 bases to trimming and J lost 1 base, with 12 bases between them. CDR1 and CDR2 (germline): MNHNS, SASEGT. For the CDR3, the DNA is TGTGCCAGCAGTGATCCGAAGGGAGGGAACACTGAAGCTTTCTTT. Protein product: CASSDPKGGNTEAFF.

This clonotype came up many times. V is TRBV10-2 and J is TRBJ1-5, with D perhaps matching TRBD1 (6 bases). The germline CDR1 and CDR2 sequences are WSHSY and SAAADI. This CDR3 has 14 residues. Deletions cut 4 bases from V and 7 bases from J, with 14 bases between. CDR3 amino acids: CASSAWQGKQPQHF. In DNA form, the CDR3 reads TGCGCCAGCAGTGCGTGGCAGGGGAAGCAGCCCCAGCATTTT.

The chain employs TRBV3-1 and TRBJ2-4; D is undetermined. Looked up from germline, CDR1 is LGHDT and CDR2 is YNNKEL (reference sequence). With 4 bases removed from V and 0 bases from J, the gap between germline ends came to 13 bases. The CDR3 covers 16 residues. The CDR3 DNA sequence: TGTGCCAGCAGCCCAACCTTGCGCATAGCCAAAAACATTCAGTACTTC. Amino acids: CASSPTLRIAKNIQYF.

Details on this clonotype: A much larger clone differs by one base, so this may be a read error. The rearrangement uses TRBV6-4 and TRBJ2-5, with TRBD2 identical over 11 bases. The germline V gene encodes CDR1 MRHNA and CDR2 SNTAGT. The CDR3 is 16 residues long. The DNA for the CDR3 is TGTACCAGCAGTGACTCGCTAGCGGGGGGACAAGAGACCCAGTACTTC. Protein product: CTSSDSLAGGQETQYF.

In this sample, this clonotype turned up many times. The rearrangement uses TRBV7-9 and TRBJ2-4; 8 bases agree with TRBD1. This CDR3 region has 15 residues. Germline assignment: CDR1 SEHNR and CDR2 FQNEAQ (reference sequence). V shed 4 bases, J shed 1 base, and the junction held 3 bases outside the gene matches. The CDR3 DNA reads TGTGCCAGCAGCTCTTCAGGGGGCGCCAAAAACATTCAGTACTTC. Residues: CASSSSGGAKNIQYF.

This clonotype was detected ten times or more. The chain couples TRBV7-2 to TRBJ1-6; 7 nucleotides align to TRBD1. V lost 5 bases and J lost 6; bases outside the gene matches: 7. The CDR3 is 15 amino acids. CDR1 SGHTA and CDR2 FQGNSA come from the germline V gene. CDR3 DNA: TGTGCCAGCAGCCCGAGAGGGACAGTTAATTCACCCCTCCACTTT. Translated, it gives CASSPRGTVNSPLHF.

About this clonotype: The CDR3 does not close with the conserved phenylalanine or tryptophan, likely indicating a read error. The gene calls are TRBV5-1 and TRBJ2-5; D not certain. There are 15 residues in the CDR3. Trimming took off 3 bases at V and 4 bases at J, with 16 bases between the two ends. The germline V gene has CDR1 SGHRS and CDR2 YFSETQ. Here the CDR3 DNA reads TGCGCCAGCAGCTCTTTTCACAAGGGTAGAGAGACCCAGTACCTC. As protein: CASSSFHKGRETQYL.

This clonotype has ten or more counts. V is TRBV5-1 and J is TRBJ1-1; unclear D gene. V was clipped by 7 bases and J by 0 bases, with 16 bases between them. The CDR3 runs to 15 residues. CDR1 and CDR2 (germline): SGHRS, YFSETQ. In DNA, the CDR3 is TGCGCCAGCTCCTCCCCGGGGAAAATGAACACTGAAGCTTTCTTT. Translated: CASSSPGKMNTEAFF. The whole variable domain, remainder taken from reference TRBV5-1 and TRBJ1-1, is KAGVTQTPRYLIKTRGQQVTLSCSPISGHRSVSWYQQTPGQGLQFLFEYFSETQRNKGNFPGRFSGRQFSNSRSEMNVSTLELGDSALYLCASSSPGKMNTEAFFGQGTRLTVV.

Note on this clonotype: The junction departs from germline at one end; a sequencing error may be responsible. This sequence joins TRBV5-6 and TRBJ1-4; maybe TRBD1 (6 bases). This CDR3 is built from 15 residues. Per the germline V gene, CDR1 is SGHDT and CDR2 is YYEEEE. CDR3 loop: CASSLVGATTEKLFF. The DNA for the CDR3 is TGTGCCAGCAGCTTGGTGGGGGCAACTACTGAAAAACTCTTTTTT.

This clonotype was counted at least ten times. Here the CDR3 DNA reads TGTGCCAGCACCCTCATGGCGGCACTTACCATGAACACTGAAGCTTTCTTT. Its protein product is CASTLMAALTMNTEAFF. The rearrangement joins TRBV11-2 to TRBJ1-1, with D unclear. This CDR3 is built from 17 residues. Germline CDR1 and CDR2: SGHAT and FQNNGV. Trimming pared 7 bases from V and 0 bases from J, leaving 21 bases between.

This clonotype has a count of ten or more. This chain connects TRBV5-1 to TRBJ2-1, with 9 bases matching TRBD1. Germline loops: CDR1 SGHRS, CDR2 YFSETQ. This CDR3 is 15 amino acids long. The trim removed 7 bases at V and 5 bases at J, leaving 10 bases unmatched. CDR3 bases: TGCGCCAGCCGATCGGGGACAGGGATGCACAATGAGCAGTTCTTC. Translating gives CASRSGTGMHNEQFF. Filled out from reference TRBV5-1 and TRBJ2-1, the complete variable domain reads KAGVTQTPRYLIKTRGQQVTLSCSPISGHRSVSWYQQTPGQGLQFLFEYFSETQRNKGNFPGRFSGRQFSNSRSEMNVSTLELGDSALYLCASRSGTGMHNEQFFGPGTRLTVL.